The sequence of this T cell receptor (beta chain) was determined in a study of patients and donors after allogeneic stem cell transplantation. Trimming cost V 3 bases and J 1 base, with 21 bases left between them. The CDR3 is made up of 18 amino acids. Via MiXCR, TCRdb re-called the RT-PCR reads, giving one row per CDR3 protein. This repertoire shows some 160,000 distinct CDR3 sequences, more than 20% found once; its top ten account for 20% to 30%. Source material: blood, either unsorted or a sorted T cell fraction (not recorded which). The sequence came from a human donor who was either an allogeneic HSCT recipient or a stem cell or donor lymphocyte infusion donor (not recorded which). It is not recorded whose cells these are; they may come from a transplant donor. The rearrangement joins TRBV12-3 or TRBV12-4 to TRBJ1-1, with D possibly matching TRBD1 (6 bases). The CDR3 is CASSFVARGLNRNTEAFF. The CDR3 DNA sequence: TGTGCCAGCAGTTTTGTTGCTCGGGGGCTCAATCGGAACACTGAAGCTTTCTTT.